The 24 T cell receptor beta chains reported below all come from one sample, sequenced in a study of blood T cell repertoires in COVID-19. Sequencing was performed with immunoSEQ multiplex PCR; in TCRdb, only in-frame clones are kept and a portion is missing. In the table there are hundreds of thousands of clones, 75% to 90% of which are singletons. Specimen: PBMCs or T cells enriched from blood (not recorded which). The receptors shown here come from a man aged 18 to 30 who had recovered from COVID-19.

The chain combines TRBV6-2 or TRBV6-3 with TRBJ1-5; 8 positions agree with TRBD1. The V segment lost 3 bases and the J segment 7 bases; nucleotides outside the gene matches: 8. The CDR3 is 15 amino acids. The germline CDR1 and CDR2 sequences are MNHEY and SVGEGT. The CDR3 loop reads CASSYSPGGRQPQHF. CDR3 sequence (DNA): TGTGCCAGCAGTTATTCCCCAGGGGGCAGACAGCCCCAGCATTTT.

The chain recombines TRBV10-3 with TRBJ1-1; 8 positions match TRBD1. Per germline, CDR1 ENHRY and CDR2 SYGVKD. CDR3 size: 14 residues. V trimming: 5 bases; J trimming: 0 bases; junction bases outside the gene matches: 2. This CDR3 is CAISQGAMNTEAFF. The CDR3 DNA reads TGTGCCATCAGTCAGGGGGCAATGAACACTGAAGCTTTCTTT.

The chain joins TRBV28 to TRBJ1-2; D is uncertain. CDR1 and CDR2 (germline): MDHEN, SYDVKM. With 6 bases removed from V and 6 bases from J, the gap between germline ends came to 17 bases. CDR3 length: 14 residues. The chain's CDR3 is CASSSGFTADGYTF. The DNA of the CDR3 is TGTGCCAGCAGCTCGGGATTTACGGCGGATGGCTACACCTTC.

The V and J genes are TRBV20-1 and TRBJ2-2; 8 bases line up with TRBD2. Unmatched junction bases numbered 11, after V lost 3 bases and J lost 5 bases. This CDR3 contains 16 residues. Germline CDR1 DFQATT, CDR2 SNEGSKA (reference sequence). The CDR3 is CSASGFAGGSTGELFF. The CDR3, as DNA: TGCAGTGCTAGTGGGTTTGCGGGGGGTTCGACCGGGGAGCTGTTTTTT.

The chain joins TRBV6-4 to TRBJ2-3, with unresolved D. CDR3 size: 15 residues. V lost 2 bases and J lost 2, with 11 bases in between. Germline assignment: CDR1 MRHNA and CDR2 SNTAGT. As DNA, the CDR3 is TGTGCCAGCAGTGACGGTAGTACTTTCACAGATACGCAGTATTTT. Translating it yields CASSDGSTFTDTQYF.

The chain combines TRBV27 with TRBJ1-5; 7 nucleotides match TRBD1. CDR1 and CDR2 from the germline V gene are MNHEY and SMNVEV (reference sequence). V shed 6 bases and J 6 bases; nucleotides not matched to a gene: 5. This CDR3 region has 13 residues. CDR3 residues: CASRKTGSQPQHF. CDR3 DNA sequence: TGTGCCAGCAGAAAGACAGGGTCTCAGCCCCAGCATTTT.

The chain recombines TRBV6-1 with TRBJ1-5; D not resolved. Trimming took 1 base from V and 10 from J, leaving 8 bases between them. CDR1 MNHNS and CDR2 SASEGT come from the germline V gene. The CDR3 spans 12 residues. CDR3 amino acids: CASSEGRVPQHF. The CDR3 DNA reads TGTGCCAGCAGTGAAGGGAGGGTTCCCCAGCATTTT.

This rearrangement joins TRBV7-9 to TRBJ2-4; D is ambiguous. Trimming cost V 1 base and J 1 base, with 5 bases left between them. The CDR3 totals 14 residues. Germline values: CDR1 SEHNR, CDR2 FQNEAQ (reference sequence). The CDR3 DNA sequence: TGTGCCAGCAGCTTAGAACGGGCCAAAAACATTCAGTACTTC. Protein product: CASSLERAKNIQYF.

The V call is TRBV29-1, the J call TRBJ1-4; possibly TRBD1 for D (6 bases). This CDR3 is 15 amino acids long. V was pared by 3 bases and J by 14 bases, with 25 bases between. Germline loops: CDR1 SQVTM, CDR2 ANQGSEA. The CDR3 coding sequence is TGCAGCGTTGACCTCCACGAGGGGGTGGGTGGTGGGCTGTTTTTT. This encodes CSVDLHEGVGGGLFF.

The chain employs TRBV3-1 (or the pseudogene TRBV3-2) and TRBJ2-7; D not certain. Germline-derived CDR1 and CDR2 are LGHDT and YNNKEL (reference sequence). The V gene lost 0 bases and the J gene lost 3 bases, with 12 bases spanning the gap. The CDR3 spans 15 residues. The CDR3 protein is CASSQDLTEGYEQYF. CDR3 nucleotide sequence: TGTGCCAGCAGCCAAGATTTAACAGAAGGCTACGAGCAGTACTTC.

The gene calls are TRBV5-6 and TRBJ1-2; D may be TRBD1 (5 bases). Deletions cut 4 bases from V and 2 bases from J, with 15 bases between. CDR1 is SGHDT and CDR2 is YYEEEE in the germline V gene. CDR3 size: 15 residues. CDR3 coding DNA: TGTGCCAGCAGCCCCTTCAGTGCAGGGAACTATGGCTACACCTTC. This translates into CASSPFSAGNYGYTF.

In DNA, the CDR3 is TGTGCCAGCAGTTTTGACAGGGGCGACACTGAAGCTTTCTTT. Encoded protein: CASSFDRGDTEAFF. J is TRBJ1-1 and V is TRBV2; TRBD1 aligns across 8 bases. The V gene's germline CDR1 is SNHLY and CDR2 FYNNEI. V trimming: 5 bases; J trimming: 3 bases; junction bases outside the gene matches: 5. CDR3 length: 14 amino acids.

The rearrangement links TRBV7-6 to TRBJ1-2; no reliable D call. CDR1 and CDR2 (germline): SGHVS, FNYEAQ. With 1 base removed from V and 9 bases from J, the gap between germline ends came to 6 bases. The CDR3 totals 11 residues. In DNA form, the CDR3 reads TGTGCCAGCAGCTTAGAGGAGAGCTACACCTTC. It translates to CASSLEESYTF.

This rearrangement joins TRBV11-2 to TRBJ2-5; D gene uncertain. Germline CDR1 SGHAT, CDR2 FQNNGV. The CDR3 runs to 12 residues. The V end was cut by 0 bases, the J end by 4 bases, with 3 bases between. Here the CDR3 DNA reads TGTGCCAGCAGCTTAGACGGAGAGACCCAGTACTTC. It translates to CASSLDGETQYF.

The chain is built from TRBV18 and TRBJ1-1; no clear D. The germline V gene has CDR1 KGHSH and CDR2 LQKENI. Trimming pared 0 bases from V and 1 base from J, leaving 9 bases between. CDR3 length: 15 amino acids. The CDR3: CASSPPAGKNTEAFF. DNA of the CDR3: TGTGCCAGCTCACCACCGGCGGGGAAGAACACTGAAGCTTTCTTT.

The chain links TRBV27 to TRBJ2-1; D possibly corresponds to TRBD2 (5 bases). V dropped 5 bases and J dropped 0 bases, with 14 bases sitting between them. Germline values: CDR1 MNHEY, CDR2 SMNVEV (reference sequence). The CDR3 loop spans 16 amino acids. The CDR3 nucleotides are TGTGCCAGCAGTCCAGTGGGCGGGCGCTCCTACAATGAGCAGTTCTTC. Translated, it gives CASSPVGGRSYNEQFF.

J is TRBJ2-7 and V is TRBV11-2, with 8 bases that match TRBD1. This CDR3 region has 16 residues. Germline assignment: CDR1 SGHAT and CDR2 FQNNGV. Trimming removed 7 bases from V and 2 bases from J; junction bases left unmatched: 13. DNA of the CDR3: TGTGCCAGCACCCAATTCTCGGACAGGGAAACCTACGAGCAGTACTTC. Protein: CASTQFSDRETYEQYF.

V gene TRBV2 combines with J gene TRBJ1-5; 7 nucleotides agree with TRBD1. Germline V gene lookup returns CDR1 SNHLY and CDR2 FYNNEI. J was trimmed by 3 bases and V by 9 bases; bases with no gene match: 11. The CDR3 runs to 15 residues. CDR3 nucleotides: TGTGCCAGTACCAGGACAGGAAGAACCAATCAGCCCCAGCATTTT. It is translated as CASTRTGRTNQPQHF.

The chain uses TRBV27 and TRBJ2-7, with 8 positions matching TRBD2. The CDR3 extends over 15 amino acids. J lost 0 bases, V lost 4 bases, and 5 bases had no gene match. Germline-derived CDR1 and CDR2 are MNHEY and SMNVEV (reference sequence). CDR3 amino acids: CASSSSGSSSYEQYF. The CDR3 coding sequence is TGTGCCAGCAGTTCCAGCGGGAGCAGCTCCTACGAGCAGTACTTC.

The chain carries TRBV7-2 and TRBJ1-5; D may be TRBD1 (6 bases). The CDR3 totals 14 residues. In germline, CDR1 is SGHTA, CDR2 FQGNSA. The V end lost 4 bases, the J end lost 5 bases, and 12 bases lay between the germline ends. This CDR3 reads CASSSSGVDQPQHF. The CDR3 bases are TGTGCCAGCAGCTCCTCAGGGGTGGATCAGCCCCAGCATTTT.

The chain employs TRBV28 and TRBJ1-2; no clear D. Trimming took off 5 bases at V and 8 bases at J, with 12 bases between the two ends. The CDR3 runs 12 residues. The V gene's germline CDR1 is MDHEN and CDR2 SYDVKM. The CDR3 bases are TGTGCCAGCAGTCATCTTATAGAGGGCTACACCTTC. Protein product: CASSHLIEGYTF.

V is TRBV27 and J is TRBJ2-3, with 8 positions matching TRBD1. Germline values: CDR1 MNHEY, CDR2 SMNVEV (reference sequence). The CDR3 runs 15 residues. With 6 bases clipped from V and 3 bases from J, the junction kept 8 bases outside the gene matches. The CDR3: CASRLDRGNTDTQYF. The DNA for the CDR3 is TGTGCCAGCAGACTCGACAGGGGTAATACAGATACGCAGTATTTT.

The chain joins TRBV6-5 to TRBJ2-4; tentatively, D is TRBD1 (6 bases). The CDR3 length is 14 residues. Germline V gene lookup returns CDR1 MNHEY and CDR2 SVGAGI. Trimming took 6 bases from V and 8 from J, leaving 17 bases between them. The CDR3, as DNA: TGTGCCAGCAGGCTTGGACAGAGATTAGACATTCAGTACTTC. This codes for CASRLGQRLDIQYF.

The chain combines TRBV5-1 with TRBJ1-1, with D tentatively TRBD1 (6 bases). The V end lost 4 bases, the J end lost 4 bases, and 17 bases lay between the germline ends. This CDR3 is built from 15 residues. The germline V gene encodes CDR1 SGHRS and CDR2 YFSETQ. CDR3 protein: CASSPVAGAGTEAFF. CDR3 bases: TGCGCCAGCAGCCCCGTGGCAGGGGCGGGCACTGAAGCTTTCTTT.